The 21 T cell receptor beta chains listed next were all sequenced from one sample in a study of T-cell memory formation after mild COVID-19. TCRdb processed the 5' RACE reads anew with MiXCR; each CDR3 protein has one entry. The table has under 200,000 distinct CDR3 sequences, roughly 31% seen once. The sample was PBMCs or a T cell subset sorted from them (not recorded which). Receptors were obtained from an adult woman who had mild COVID-19 (a few samples of this study predate the infection). Cell type and time point are not known.

The rearrangement joins TRBV20-1 to TRBJ1-5; D unclear. V lost 0 bases and J lost 2, with 5 bases in between. This CDR3 comprises 13 residues. Looked up from germline, CDR1 is DFQATT and CDR2 is SNEGSKA (reference sequence). DNA of the CDR3: TGCAGTGCTAGAGAGGAAGGCAATCAGCCCCAGCATTTT. Translation: CSAREEGNQPQHF.

This clonotype has more than one count but fewer than ten. The chain joins TRBV12-3 or TRBV12-4 to TRBJ2-1, with D unclear. V gave up 5 bases and J gave up 5 bases, with 4 bases separating them. The CDR3 totals 11 residues. CDR3 nucleotides: TGTGCCAGCAGTCCTCACAATGAGCAGTTCTTC. The encoded protein is CASSPHNEQFF.

This clonotype came up a few times. This sequence joins TRBV20-1 and TRBJ2-5; D call uncertain. V was shortened by 4 bases and J by 2 bases, with 8 bases between the two germline ends. Germline V gene lookup returns CDR1 DFQATT and CDR2 SNEGSKA (reference sequence). The CDR3 runs to 12 residues. The CDR3 sequence is CSAKAAQETQYF. The CDR3 DNA follows: TGCAGTGCTAAGGCAGCTCAAGAGACCCAGTACTTC.

The gene calls are TRBV5-1 and TRBJ2-5; the match to TRBD2 covers 8 bases. Unmatched junction bases numbered 10, after V lost 4 bases and J lost 2 bases. This CDR3 is 16 amino acids long. Germline CDR1 is SGHRS and CDR2 is YFSETQ. CDR3 region: CASSQERGHLQETQYF. The CDR3 bases are TGCGCCAGCAGCCAGGAGCGGGGGCACTTACAAGAGACCCAGTACTTC.

Here the CDR3 reads CASSDWMGTGGETQYF. Written as DNA, the CDR3 is TGTGCCAGCAGTGACTGGATGGGGACCGGCGGTGAGACCCAGTACTTC. V is TRBV6-1 and J is TRBJ2-5; D may be TRBD1 or TRBD2 (5 bases each). Deletions cut 3 bases from V and 5 bases from J, with 19 bases between. In germline, CDR1 is MNHNS, CDR2 SASEGT. This CDR3 comprises 16 residues.

The V call is TRBV5-1, the J call TRBJ2-3; 10 bases are a match to TRBD2. This CDR3 has 17 residues. J was trimmed by 2 bases and V by 1 base; bases with no gene match: 7. Germline CDR1 reads SGHRS; CDR2 reads YFSETQ. The CDR3 is CASSLSASGGLTDTQYF. In DNA, the CDR3 is TGCGCCAGCAGCTTGTCGGCTAGCGGGGGCCTCACAGATACGCAGTATTTT.

This chain links TRBV9 with TRBJ2-1, with D perhaps TRBD2 (7 bases). The CDR3 runs 17 residues. CDR1 is SGDLS, CDR2 YYNGEE, per germline. The germline V and J ends were trimmed by 0 bases and 2 bases, with 15 bases remaining between them. This CDR3 reads CASSVEGGTQTYNEQFF. CDR3 bases: TGTGCCAGCAGCGTAGAGGGGGGGACACAGACCTACAATGAGCAGTTCTTC.

The genes are TRBV11-2 and TRBJ2-2; D possibly corresponds to TRBD1 (6 bases). Germline-derived CDR1 and CDR2 are SGHAT and FQNNGV. CDR3 size: 16 residues. The V gene lost 3 bases and the J gene lost 5 bases, with 16 bases spanning the gap. As DNA, the CDR3 is TGTGCCAGCAGCTTTGTGGGGGCGTATGTTACCGGGGAGCTGTTTTTT. Its translation is CASSFVGAYVTGELFF.

V usage is TRBV7-6 and J usage is TRBJ2-3; the match to TRBD2 covers 9 bases. V lost 1 base and J lost 5; bases outside the gene matches: 4. Germline assignment: CDR1 SGHVS and CDR2 FNYEAQ. The CDR3 spans 15 residues. CDR3 in amino acids: CASSLGPSGVDTQYF. In DNA form, the CDR3 reads TGTGCCAGCAGCTTAGGACCTAGCGGGGTAGATACGCAGTATTTT.

The sample holds a few counts of this clonotype. V usage is TRBV7-9 and J usage is TRBJ2-1, with 9 positions matching TRBD1. CDR3 length: 16 amino acids. V lost 5 bases to trimming and J lost 5 bases; unmatched junction nucleotides: 10. The germline CDR1 and CDR2 sequences are SEHNR and FQNEAQ (reference sequence). The CDR3 here is CASSRVGTGTNNEQFF. In DNA form, the CDR3 reads TGTGCCAGCAGCCGTGTCGGGACAGGGACGAACAATGAGCAGTTCTTC.

In this sample, this clonotype turned up a few times. The chain couples TRBV7-9 to TRBJ2-7; no clear D gene. CDR3 size: 13 residues. The V gene lost 4 bases and the J gene lost 3 bases, with 10 bases spanning the gap. CDR1 and CDR2 from the germline V gene are SEHNR and FQNEAQ (reference sequence). CDR3 protein: CASSYKGLYEQYF. The CDR3, as DNA: TGTGCCAGCAGCTATAAGGGCCTCTACGAGCAGTACTTC.

This clonotype has only a few counts. This chain connects TRBV7-2 to TRBJ1-2; D not resolved. The germline gives CDR1 SGHTA, CDR2 FQGNSA. V lost 5 bases and J 2 bases, leaving 12 bases between the germline ends. The CDR3 extends over 14 amino acids. The CDR3 DNA reads as TGTGCCAGCAGCCCGTCCGCGACCAACTATGGCTACACCTTC. Translating gives CASSPSATNYGYTF. Based on the CDR3 plus reference TRBV7-2 and TRBJ1-2, the full variable domain is GAGVSQSPSNKVTEKGKDVELRCDPISGHTALYWYRQSLGQGLEFLIYFQGNSAPDKSGLPSDRFSAERTGGSVSTLTIQRTQQEDSAVYLCASSPSATNYGYTFGSGTRLTVV.

This chain joins TRBV11-1 and TRBJ2-7; 9 nucleotides align to TRBD2. Germline trimming cut 4 bases from V and 3 bases from J; bases unmatched to any gene: 7. CDR3 length equals 15 residues. Looked up from germline, CDR1 is SGHAT and CDR2 is FQDESV (reference sequence). The CDR3 sequence is CASSSSGTLIYEQYF. The CDR3 DNA reads as TGTGCCAGCAGCTCTAGCGGGACCCTAATCTACGAGCAGTACTTC.

This clonotype has more than one count but fewer than ten. This rearrangement joins TRBV5-1 to TRBJ2-7; 9 positions agree with TRBD2. The CDR3 sequence is 15 residues long. Germline V gene data show CDR1 as SGHRS and CDR2 as YFSETQ. V lost 3 bases, J lost 2 bases, and 6 bases stayed unmatched. The CDR3 loop reads CASSSLAGAAYEQYF. The DNA of the CDR3 is TGCGCCAGCAGCTCCTTAGCGGGAGCCGCCTACGAGCAGTACTTC.

The chain uses TRBV30 and TRBJ1-4; D not certain. The V end lost 2 bases, the J end lost 8 bases, and 12 bases lay between the germline ends. Germline V gives CDR1 GTSNPN, CDR2 SVGIG (reference sequence). There are 13 residues in the CDR3. The CDR3 nucleotides read TGTGCCTGGAGTCGGACTGTGTCGGAAAAACTGTTTTTT. As protein: CAWSRTVSEKLFF.

The chain couples TRBV2 to TRBJ2-3; D gene uncertain. CDR1 is SNHLY, CDR2 FYNNEI, per germline. CDR3 size: 11 residues. Trimming took 6 bases from V and 2 from J, leaving 3 bases between them. The CDR3 bases are TGTGCCAGCAGCGACACAGATACGCAGTATTTT. Translating gives CASSDTDTQYF.

This chain connects TRBV10-3 to TRBJ1-5; no clear D gene. The V gene's germline CDR1 is ENHRY and CDR2 SYGVKD. With 6 bases removed from V and 1 base from J, the gap between germline ends came to 13 bases. This CDR3 is 15 amino acids long. The CDR3 reads CAIRQSGRSNQPQHF. CDR3 nucleotides: TGTGCCATCAGGCAGTCGGGCAGGAGCAATCAGCCCCAGCATTTT.

The chain recombines TRBV3-1 with TRBJ2-7, with 8 bases matching TRBD1. V dropped 4 bases and J dropped 6; count of bases not matched to a gene: 2. This CDR3 contains 12 residues. Germline lookup yields CDR1 LGHDT and CDR2 YNNKEL (reference sequence). CDR3 nucleotides: TGTGCCAGCAGCCCGACAGGGGCCGAGCAGTACTTC. Its translation is CASSPTGAEQYF.

In this sample, this clonotype turned up a few times. The chain links TRBV29-1 to TRBJ2-7, with D possibly TRBD1 on 6 matching bases. Germline CDR1 reads SQVTM; CDR2 reads ANQGSEA. This CDR3 has 15 residues. V was pared by 5 bases and J by 0 bases, with 17 bases between. In DNA, the CDR3 is TGCAGCGTTATGGGGGCACCAGGAAACTCCTACGAGCAGTACTTC. This codes for CSVMGAPGNSYEQYF.

This chain connects TRBV9 to TRBJ1-5, with 9 nucleotides matching TRBD1. The V segment lost 4 bases and the J segment 5 bases; nucleotides outside the gene matches: 7. The CDR3 runs to 15 residues. Germline CDR1 SGDLS, CDR2 YYNGEE. CDR3 in amino acids: CASSTGTGWDQPQHF. CDR3 nucleotide sequence: TGTGCCAGCAGCACTGGGACAGGGTGGGATCAGCCCCAGCATTTT.

Only a few counts were recorded for this clonotype. This chain uses TRBV29-1 with TRBJ2-5; 8 bases agree with TRBD1. Germline loops: CDR1 SQVTM, CDR2 ANQGSEA. Trimming at V came to 6 bases and at J to 1 base, leaving 10 bases not matched to a gene. This CDR3 is built from 15 residues. CDR3 in DNA: TGCAGCGTGACCTGGACAGGGCAGCCCCAAGAGACCCAGTACTTC. This gives the protein CSVTWTGQPQETQYF.